The rows below give T cell receptor beta chains drawn from one sample of a study of shared clonotypes between healthy human individuals. Measured with immunoSEQ multiplex PCR; TCRdb has only the in-frame clones, and not every one. The sample includes about 600,000 clones, over 95% of them seen just once. Sequenced: naive CD8+ T cells sorted from blood. These receptors came from a young woman in good health. Both conserved end residues are part of each CDR3. A D gene is named only where the DNA matches it firmly. Not all rows give a size; the values are once, few, many and, for expanded clones, a class.

V	size	J	D	CDR3	DNA
TRBV7-9	-	TRBJ2-3	TRBD2	CASRIGGLAGGDTQYF	TGTGCCAGCAGAATTGGGGGGTTAGCGGGAGGCGATACGCAGTATTTT
TRBV7-9	-	TRBJ2-5	-	CASSLRPRETQYF	TGTGCCAGCAGCTTAAGACCTCGGGAGACCCAGTACTTC
TRBV19	-	TRBJ1-1	-	CASTIGGTEAFF	TGTGCCAGTACCATCGGGGGCACTGAAGCTTTCTTT
TRBV2	-	TRBJ2-7	TRBD1	CASRAPGQHYEQYF	TGTGCCAGCAGAGCTCCGGGACAGCACTACGAGCAGTACTTC
TRBV19	once	TRBJ2-2	-	CASKWDTGELFF	TGTGCCAGTAAGTGGGACACCGGGGAGCTGTTTTTT
TRBV6-1	-	TRBJ2-7	TRBD2	CATTSGPYEQYF	TGTGCAACCACTAGCGGCCCCTACGAGCAGTACTTC
TRBV6-5	-	TRBJ2-7	-	CASSYSEDASPYEQYF	TGTGCCAGCAGTTACTCGGAGGACGCCTCCCCCTACGAGCAGTACTTC
TRBV5-1	-	TRBJ2-7	-	CASSLDATYEQYF	TGCGCCAGCAGCTTGGACGCCACCTACGAGCAGTACTTC
TRBV29-1	-	TRBJ1-2	-	CSASQGPGYTF	TGCAGCGCCTCACAGGGCCCTGGCTACACCTTC
TRBV27	-	TRBJ2-1	-	CASSFGGTTYNEQFF	TGTGCCAGCAGTTTTGGCGGAACCACCTACAATGAGCAGTTCTTC
TRBV29-1	-	TRBJ2-1	TRBD2	CSVASSGRNNEQFF	TGCAGCGTTGCTTCTAGCGGGCGAAACAATGAGCAGTTCTTC
TRBV28	-	TRBJ1-5	-	CASSLGGRRPQHF	TGTGCCAGCAGTTTGGGGGGAAGGCGGCCCCAGCATTTT
TRBV4-1	-	TRBJ2-1	TRBD2	CASSQDGSGIYNEQFF	TGCGCCAGCAGCCAAGATGGAAGCGGGATCTACAATGAGCAGTTCTTC
TRBV27	-	TRBJ1-5	TRBD1	CASSTTGTNQPQHF	TGTGCCAGCAGTACGACAGGGACCAATCAGCCCCAGCATTTT
TRBV5-1	-	TRBJ2-1	-	CASSLDRHTGDEQFF	TGCGCCAGCAGCTTGGATAGACATACCGGGGATGAGCAGTTCTTC
TRBV28	-	TRBJ2-7	TRBD1	CASSITGQGYEQYF	TGTGCCAGCAGTATAACGGGACAGGGTTACGAGCAGTACTTC
TRBV11-2	once	TRBJ2-1	-	CASSLDPAGSDNEQFF	TGTGCCAGCAGCTTAGATCCGGCGGGATCGGACAATGAGCAGTTCTTC
TRBV29-1	once	TRBJ2-7	-	CSVLGGWATYEQYF	TGCAGCGTTCTAGGGGGGTGGGCAACCTACGAGCAGTACTTC
TRBV5-1	-	TRBJ2-2	TRBD2	CASSGGLAGKNTGELFF	TGCGCCAGCAGCGGGGGACTAGCGGGAAAGAACACCGGGGAGCTGTTTTTT
TRBV28	-	TRBJ1-2	TRBD1	CASSRTGATYGYTF	TGTGCCAGCAGCCGGACAGGGGCGACTTATGGCTACACCTTC
TRBV28	-	TRBJ2-1	TRBD1	CASSFFRDREYNEQFF	TGTGCCAGCAGTTTTTTTCGAGACAGGGAGTACAATGAGCAGTTCTTC
TRBV19	-	TRBJ1-1	-	CASMRAMNTEAFF	TGTGCCAGTATGAGGGCAATGAACACTGAAGCTTTCTTT
TRBV30	-	TRBJ1-1	-	CACGSPWNTEAFF	TGTGCCTGTGGGAGCCCCTGGAACACTGAAGCTTTCTTT
TRBV27	-	TRBJ2-1	-	CASSSRGPLGYEQFF	TGTGCCAGCAGTTCCCGGGGACCGCTAGGCTATGAGCAGTTCTTC
TRBV28	once	TRBJ2-4	-	CASRGLSNIQYF	TGTGCCAGCAGGGGACTTTCGAACATTCAGTACTTC
TRBV19	-	TRBJ1-5	-	CASSGTENQPQHF	TGTGCCAGTAGCGGGACCGAAAATCAGCCCCAGCATTTT
TRBV7-8	-	TRBJ2-1	-	CASSLSGEQFF	TGTGCCAGCAGCTTATCCGGGGAGCAGTTCTTC
TRBV5-1	-	TRBJ1-1	TRBD1	CASSRDRMNTEAFF	TGCGCCAGCAGCCGGGACAGAATGAACACTGAAGCTTTCTTT
TRBV27	-	TRBJ2-1	-	CASSTVAYDNEQFF	TGTGCCAGCAGTACGGTCGCCTACGACAATGAGCAGTTCTTC
TRBV11-2	-	TRBJ2-7	TRBD2	CASSLAWLAGELQYF	TGTGCCAGCAGCTTAGCGTGGCTAGCGGGAGAATTGCAGTACTTC
TRBV27	-	TRBJ1-2	-	CASHPAGSYYGYTF	TGTGCCAGCCATCCCGCCGGGAGTTACTATGGCTACACCTTC
TRBV27	-	TRBJ1-2	-	CASRLRGTEDGYTF	TGTGCCAGCAGACTTAGAGGGACGGAAGATGGCTACACCTTC
TRBV5-4	-	TRBJ2-7	-	CASSSIYEQYF	TGTGCCAGCAGCTCGATCTACGAGCAGTACTTC
TRBV11-2	-	TRBJ2-1	-	CASSPSFQPPYNEQFF	TGTGCCAGCAGCCCCAGCTTCCAACCACCCTACAATGAGCAGTTCTTC
TRBV6-4	once	TRBJ2-7	-	CASNHDSPLIHEQYF	TGTGCCAGCAACCATGACAGCCCATTAATCCACGAGCAGTACTTC
TRBV10-3	-	TRBJ1-2	-	CAISEEAGQSDGYTF	TGTGCCATCAGTGAGGAGGCGGGGCAAAGTGATGGCTACACCTTC
TRBV4-1	-	TRBJ2-7	TRBD2	CASSQPGLAIYEQYF	TGCGCCAGCAGCCAGCCGGGACTAGCGATCTACGAGCAGTACTTC
TRBV28	-	TRBJ2-1	TRBD2	CASRLAGGNEQFF	TGTGCCAGCAGGCTAGCGGGAGGTAATGAGCAGTTCTTC
TRBV10-3	-	TRBJ2-2	-	CAISEFRTLAPEGDTGELFF	TGTGCCATCAGTGAGTTCCGTACCCTAGCTCCAGAGGGGGACACCGGGGAGCTGTTTTTT
TRBV27	-	TRBJ1-1	TRBD1	CASRQGPGLEAFF	TGTGCCAGCAGACAGGGGCCCGGATTGGAAGCTTTCTTT
TRBV4-1	-	TRBJ2-7	TRBD2	CASSQGGIYEQYF	TGCGCCAGCAGCCAGGGAGGGATCTACGAGCAGTACTTC
TRBV4-1	-	TRBJ1-1	-	CASSQVGLGMNTEAFF	TGCGCCAGCAGCCAAGTTGGTTTAGGGATGAACACTGAAGCTTTCTTT
TRBV29-1	-	TRBJ2-1	-	CSVDGRGEPYNEQFF	TGCAGCGTTGACGGTCGGGGCGAGCCCTACAATGAGCAGTTCTTC
TRBV5-4	once	TRBJ2-2	-	CASSLALGGGYTGELFF	TGTGCCAGCAGCTTGGCTCTAGGGGGAGGCTATACCGGGGAGCTGTTTTTT
TRBV25-1	-	TRBJ1-1	-	CASSDWEPDTEAFF	TGTGCCAGCAGTGATTGGGAACCCGACACTGAAGCTTTCTTT
TRBV28	-	TRBJ2-7	-	CASRTGLTYEQYF	TGTGCCAGCAGAACCGGACTAACTTACGAGCAGTACTTC